This T cell receptor beta chain was profiled in a study of cytomegalovirus exposure and HLA in healthy donors. Broader study findings: Association of approximately 16,000 TCR beta sequences with HLA alleles was found at 0.05 false discovery rate in a later analysis. Among the CMV-associated chains, a few were confirmed in vitro as specific for CMV antigens. Within an earlier analysis, most TCR beta V segments proved productive either about 87% or about 30% of the time.

Concerning this clone itself: Its antigen is not known.

The CDR3 loop spans 16 amino acids. Germline CDR1 and CDR2: MDHEN and SYDVKM. Trimming removed 5 bases from V and 8 bases from J; junction bases left unmatched: 10. 60 Vbeta and 13 Jbeta primers were used in PCR. Method: immunoSEQ multiplex PCR; TCRdb's copy keeps in-frame clones and lacks some. The sample includes fewer than 200,000 clones, over 70% seen only once; the top ten take roughly 0.5%. This chain links TRBV28 with TRBJ2-1, with 12 bases matching TRBD1. The sequenced material came from PBMCs. This receptor was identified in a woman aged 45-60 years in good health and CMV-seronegative. CDR3 loop: CASSPSGTGGFDEQFF. CDR3 nucleotides: TGTGCCAGCAGTCCTTCGGGGACAGGGGGCTTCGATGAGCAGTTCTTC.